This TCR beta chain was identified in a study of T cells in Graves' hyperthyroidism and ophthalmopathy. Amplified TCR beta CDR3 regions came from RNA transcripts. HTBI primers were used for first-round RT-PCR of the TCR CDR3. Using its own MiXCR run on the multiplex PCR reads, TCRdb lists one record per CDR3 protein. The profile shows about 330,000 distinct CDR3 sequences, roughly an eighth of them singletons. In germline, CDR1 is SQVTM, CDR2 ANQGSEA. This CDR3 region has 12 residues. Deletions cut 4 bases from V and 5 bases from J, with 11 bases between. The V call is TRBV29-1, the J call TRBJ2-5; D remains ambiguous. Sequencing was performed on blood. This clonotype was sampled from a woman aged 40 to 50 with Graves' ophthalmopathy. CDR3: CSVGLAWETQYF. CDR3 nucleotide sequence: TGCAGCGTTGGATTAGCCTGGGAGACCCAGTACTTC.